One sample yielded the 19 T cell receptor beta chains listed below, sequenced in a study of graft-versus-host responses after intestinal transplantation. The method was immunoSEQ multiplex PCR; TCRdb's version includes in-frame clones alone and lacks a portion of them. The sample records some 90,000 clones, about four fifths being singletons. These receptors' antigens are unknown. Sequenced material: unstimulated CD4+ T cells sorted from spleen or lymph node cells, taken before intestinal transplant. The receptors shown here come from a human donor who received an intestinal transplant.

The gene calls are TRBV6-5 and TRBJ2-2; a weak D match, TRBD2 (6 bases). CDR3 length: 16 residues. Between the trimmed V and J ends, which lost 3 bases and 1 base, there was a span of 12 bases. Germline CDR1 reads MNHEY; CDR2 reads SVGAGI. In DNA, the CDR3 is TGTGCCAGCAGTTATAGCGGAGTCTGGAACACCGGGGAGCTGTTTTTT. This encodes CASSYSGVWNTGELFF.

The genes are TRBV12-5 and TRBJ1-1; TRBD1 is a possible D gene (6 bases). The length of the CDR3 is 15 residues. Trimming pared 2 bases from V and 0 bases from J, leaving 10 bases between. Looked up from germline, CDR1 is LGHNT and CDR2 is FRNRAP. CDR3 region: CASGLTTGMNTEAFF. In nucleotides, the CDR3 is TGTGCTAGTGGTTTGACGACAGGAATGAACACTGAAGCTTTCTTT.

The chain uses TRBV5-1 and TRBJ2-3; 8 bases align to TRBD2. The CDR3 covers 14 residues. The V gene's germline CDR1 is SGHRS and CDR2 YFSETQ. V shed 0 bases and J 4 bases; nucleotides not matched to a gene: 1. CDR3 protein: CASSLGTSPDTQYF. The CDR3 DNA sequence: TGCGCCAGCAGCTTGGGGACTAGCCCAGATACGCAGTATTTT.

For the CDR3, the DNA is TGTGCCAGCAGCCCGCTCCGGACAGCCAACAATGAGCAGTTCTTC. This translates into CASSPLRTANNEQFF. V is TRBV5-4 and J is TRBJ2-1, with D possibly TRBD1 on 6 matching bases. Germline CDR1 and CDR2: SGHNT and YYREEE (reference sequence). V was trimmed by 4 bases and J by 5 bases, leaving 16 bases between them. The CDR3 runs to 15 residues. The full variable domain, with the rest looked up from reference TRBV5-4 and TRBJ2-1, is ETGVTQSPTHLIKTRGQQVTLRCSSQSGHNTVSWYQQALGQGPQFIFQYYREEENGRGNFPPRFSGLQFPNYSSELNVNALELDDSALYLCASSPLRTANNEQFFGPGTRLTVL.

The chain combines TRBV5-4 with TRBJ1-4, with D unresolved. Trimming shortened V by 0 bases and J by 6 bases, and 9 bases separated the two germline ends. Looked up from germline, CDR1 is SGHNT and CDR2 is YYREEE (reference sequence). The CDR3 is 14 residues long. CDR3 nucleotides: TGTGCCAGCAGCTTGGGATCCGAGGATGAAAAACTGTTTTTT. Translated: CASSLGSEDEKLFF. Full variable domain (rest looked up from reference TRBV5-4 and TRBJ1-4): ETGVTQSPTHLIKTRGQQVTLRCSSQSGHNTVSWYQQALGQGPQFIFQYYREEENGRGNFPPRFSGLQFPNYSSELNVNALELDDSALYLCASSLGSEDEKLFFGSGTQLSVL.

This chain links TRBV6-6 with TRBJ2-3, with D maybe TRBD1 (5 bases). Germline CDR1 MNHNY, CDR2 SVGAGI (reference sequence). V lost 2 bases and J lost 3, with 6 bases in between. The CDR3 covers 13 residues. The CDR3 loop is CASSYQGTDTQYF. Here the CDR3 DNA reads TGTGCCAGCAGTTACCAGGGAACAGATACGCAGTATTTT.

The CDR3: CASSAGRRGGNQPQHF. CDR3 coding DNA: TGTGCCAGCAGTGCAGGGCGAAGGGGTGGCAATCAGCCCCAGCATTTT. This chain joins TRBV28 and TRBJ1-5; a possible D gene is TRBD1 (5 bases). The CDR3 sequence is 16 residues long. CDR1 and CDR2 from the germline V gene are MDHEN and SYDVKM. Trimming removed 5 bases at V and 2 bases at J, with 16 bases between. Using reference TRBV28 and TRBJ1-5 for the parts outside the CDR3, the full variable domain is DVKVTQSSRYLVKRTGEKVFLECVQDMDHENMFWYRQDPGLGLRLIYFSYDVKMKEKGDIPEGYSVSREKKERFSLILESASTNQTSMYLCASSAGRRGGNQPQHFGDGTRLSIL.

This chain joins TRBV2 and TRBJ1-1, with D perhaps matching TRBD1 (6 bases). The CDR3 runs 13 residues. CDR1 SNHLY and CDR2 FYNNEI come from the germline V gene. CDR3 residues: CAAGAEKGTEAFF. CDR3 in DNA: TGTGCAGCGGGGGCAGAGAAGGGGACTGAAGCTTTCTTT. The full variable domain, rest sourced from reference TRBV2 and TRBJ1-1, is EPEVTQTPSHQVTQMGQEVILRCVPISNHLYFYWYRQILGQKVEFLVSFYNNEISEKSEIFDDQFSVERPDGSNFTLKIRSTKLEDSAMYFCAAGAEKGTEAFFGQGTRLTVV.

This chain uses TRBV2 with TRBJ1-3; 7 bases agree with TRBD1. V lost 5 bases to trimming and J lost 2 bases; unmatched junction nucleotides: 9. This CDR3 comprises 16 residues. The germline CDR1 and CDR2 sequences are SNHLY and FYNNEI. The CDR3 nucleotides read TGTGCCAGCAGTCCGGAGACAGGGAGAACTGGAAACACCATATATTTT. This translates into CASSPETGRTGNTIYF.

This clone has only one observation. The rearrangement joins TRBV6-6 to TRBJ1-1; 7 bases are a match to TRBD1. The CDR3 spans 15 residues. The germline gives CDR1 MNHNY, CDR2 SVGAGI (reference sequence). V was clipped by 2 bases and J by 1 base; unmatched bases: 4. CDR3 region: CASSYEGAPNTEAFF. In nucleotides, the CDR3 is TGTGCCAGCAGTTACGAGGGGGCCCCGAACACTGAAGCTTTCTTT.

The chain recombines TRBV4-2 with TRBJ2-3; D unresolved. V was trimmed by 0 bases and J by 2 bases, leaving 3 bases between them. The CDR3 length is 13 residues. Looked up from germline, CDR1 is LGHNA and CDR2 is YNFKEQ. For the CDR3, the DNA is TGTGCCAGCAGCCAAGAGTACACAGATACGCAGTATTTT. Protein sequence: CASSQEYTDTQYF.

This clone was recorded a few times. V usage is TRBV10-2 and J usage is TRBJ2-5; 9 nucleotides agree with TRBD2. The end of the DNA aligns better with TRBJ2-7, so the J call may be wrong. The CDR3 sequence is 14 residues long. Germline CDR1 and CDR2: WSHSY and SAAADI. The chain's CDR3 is CASSGASGIYEQYF. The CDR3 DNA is TGCGCCAGCAGTGGCGCTAGCGGGATCTACGAGCAGTACTTC.

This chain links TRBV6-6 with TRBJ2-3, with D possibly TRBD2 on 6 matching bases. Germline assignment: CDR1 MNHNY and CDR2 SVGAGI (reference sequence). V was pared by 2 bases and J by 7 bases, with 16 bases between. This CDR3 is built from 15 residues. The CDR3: CASSYREAGANTQYF. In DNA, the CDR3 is TGTGCCAGCAGTTACAGGGAGGCCGGGGCAAATACGCAGTATTTT.

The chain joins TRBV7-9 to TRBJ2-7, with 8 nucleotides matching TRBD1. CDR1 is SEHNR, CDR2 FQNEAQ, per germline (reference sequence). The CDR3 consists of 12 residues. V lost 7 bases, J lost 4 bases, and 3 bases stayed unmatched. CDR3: CASNGQGYEQYF. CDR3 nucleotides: TGTGCCAGCAACGGACAGGGTTACGAGCAGTACTTC.

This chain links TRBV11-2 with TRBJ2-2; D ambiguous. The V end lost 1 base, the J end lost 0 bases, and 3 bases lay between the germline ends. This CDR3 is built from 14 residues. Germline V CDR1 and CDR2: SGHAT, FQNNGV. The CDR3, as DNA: TGTGCCAGCAGCTTAGCTCCGAACACCGGGGAGCTGTTTTTT. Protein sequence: CASSLAPNTGELFF.

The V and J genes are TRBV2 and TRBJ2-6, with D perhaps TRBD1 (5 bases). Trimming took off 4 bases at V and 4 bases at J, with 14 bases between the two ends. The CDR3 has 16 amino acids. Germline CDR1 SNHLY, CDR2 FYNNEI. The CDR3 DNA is TGTGCCAGCAGTGGCCAGGGAATGGCCGGGGCCAACGTCCTGACTTTC. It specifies CASSGQGMAGANVLTF.

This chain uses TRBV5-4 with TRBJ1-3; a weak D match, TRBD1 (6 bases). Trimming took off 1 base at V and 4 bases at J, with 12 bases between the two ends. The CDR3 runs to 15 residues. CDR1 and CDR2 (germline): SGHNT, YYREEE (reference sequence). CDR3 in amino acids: CASSLFGGRGNTIYF. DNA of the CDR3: TGTGCCAGCAGCTTGTTCGGGGGGCGAGGAAACACCATATATTTT.

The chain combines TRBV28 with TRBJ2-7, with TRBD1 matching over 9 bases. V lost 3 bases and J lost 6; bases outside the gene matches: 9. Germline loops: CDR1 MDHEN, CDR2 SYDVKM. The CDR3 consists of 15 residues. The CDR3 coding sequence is TGTGCCAGCAGTTTGCGGGGACAGGGCCTTTCCGAGCAGTACTTC. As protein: CASSLRGQGLSEQYF.

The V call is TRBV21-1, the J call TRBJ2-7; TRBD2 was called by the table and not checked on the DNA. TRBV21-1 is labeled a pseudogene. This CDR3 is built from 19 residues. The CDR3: CASSPGALAGGPYSVEQYF. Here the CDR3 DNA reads TGTGCCAGCTCCCCAGGGGCGCTAGCGGGAGGGCCATATTCCGTCGAGCAGTACTTC.